This TCR beta chain was recovered during a study of T-cell memory formation after mild COVID-19 (TCRdb year 2021). As for the study more broadly: TCR sequence clusters from the two donors were found to be largely donor specific. Two young, previously healthy adult volunteers, one female and one male, were included in the cohort. T-cell clones expanding and contracting after mild COVID-19 in a couple of donors were tracked by longitudinal TCRalpha and TCRbeta repertoire sequencing. The investigation overall reported the following: Only a couple of mild cases were covered in the study, and larger cohorts including severe cases with pre-infection samples were considered necessary. The detection of some responding clones in pre-infection memory suggests that pre-existing cross-reactive memory T cells joined the SARS-CoV-2 response. Contracting CD4+ clones turned up mainly in the CM and EM memory subsets, whereas EMRA was where CD8+ clones were enriched. Balanced CD4/CD8 phenotypes were observed for clones contracting from day 15 to 85, whereas a bias towards CD4+ was observed for a second wave of clones expanding from day 15 to 37. SARS-CoV-2 specificity was not confirmed for the second-wave clones peaking on day 37.

Ficoll-Paque density gradient centrifugation was the method used to isolate PBMCs. This clonotype came up a few times. What antigen it recognizes has not been identified. The sample holds no much larger clone one base away, and base qualities are not on file. Sequencing took place on an Illumina NovaSeq 6000. Using 5'RACE with constant-segment primers, TCRalpha and TCRbeta cDNA libraries were constructed, with sample barcodes and unique molecular identifiers added in the process. Trizol reagent was used to extract RNA from every sample. Libraries were amplified in two PCR steps, with a second sample barcode and Illumina TruSeq adapters added in the second step. The libraries were sequenced on an Illumina NovaSeq using 2 x 150 bp paired-end reads. In the paper's pipeline: Reads were demultiplexed and collapsed into UMI-guided consensus sequences with migec v1.2.7. Using mixcr v2.1.11, UMI consensuses were aligned to TRA and TRB V and J templates and then assembled into clonotypes. Clonotypes were classified as expanded or contracted when called significant by both edgeR and NoisET, with noise models trained on biological replicates. For edgeR calls, a false discovery rate-adjusted p below 0.01 and a log2 fold-change threshold of 1 were applied. PCA with hierarchical clustering of max-normalized trajectories of the 1000 most abundant clonotypes was used as exploratory dynamics analysis. Each responding clone was given a CD4 or CD8 phenotype based on the CD4+ and CD8+ repertoires, which had been sequenced separately. The raw public data were reprocessed by TCRdb itself: fastp quality trimming at Q25, MiXCR clonotype calling, in-frame beta chains only. One record per CDR3 amino acid sequence lists the most common genes and DNA. Clone size and V and J calls follow TCRdb, not the original study. The table for this sample lists under 350,000 distinct CDR3 sequences; 15% to 20% of them were counted only once. Jointly, the top ten make up approximately 23% of the sample.

Sequenced input: PBMCs or a T cell subset sorted from them (not recorded which). This TCR came from a man between 18 and 35 years old who had mild COVID-19 (a few samples of this study predate the infection). The sample titles of this study are shuffled in the database, so cell type and time point are left out; the donor was told from shared clones.

The CDR3 region: CASSSWDSRRDEQFF. The DNA sequence reads TGTGCCAGCAGCAGCTGGGACAGTCGTAGGGATGAGCAGTTCTTC. The receptor chain draws on TRBV11-1 and TRBJ2-1; 7 bases in the middle match TRBD1. There are 15 amino acids in the CDR3, from cysteine to phenylalanine inclusive. Only the CDR3 region is kept as DNA, spanning 45 bases read in frame from base 1. Via the germline V gene (reference sequence), CDR1 is SGHAT and CDR2 FQDESV. V lost 5 bases and J lost 8 bases, and the count of bases not matched to a germline gene is 12.